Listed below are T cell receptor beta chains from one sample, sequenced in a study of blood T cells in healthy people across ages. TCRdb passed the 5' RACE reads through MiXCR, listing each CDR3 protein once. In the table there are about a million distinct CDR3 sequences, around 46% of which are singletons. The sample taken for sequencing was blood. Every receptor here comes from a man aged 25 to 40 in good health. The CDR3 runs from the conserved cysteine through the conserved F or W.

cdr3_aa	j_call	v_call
CASSFGTSGEETQYF	TRBJ2-5	TRBV5-1
CASSFGPSSYEQYF	TRBJ2-7	TRBV27
CASSSQENTGELFF	TRBJ2-2	TRBV5-1
CASSFQGSVQDTQYF	TRBJ2-3	TRBV7-2
CASSLPRNEQYF	TRBJ2-7	TRBV5-5
CASSDGLDYGYTF	TRBJ1-2	TRBV12-3/TRBV12-4
CASSQVGSRSTDTQYF	TRBJ2-3	TRBV4-1
CASRPLAGDEQFF	TRBJ2-1	TRBV27
CAISGERGTRTDTQYF	TRBJ2-3	TRBV10-3
CASSRKTANTEAFF	TRBJ1-1	TRBV3-1
CASSSMDSGYYGYTF	TRBJ1-2	TRBV27
CASSQAHPQAGIPNEQFF	TRBJ2-1	TRBV4-3
CASRFIPRAFF	TRBJ1-1	TRBV6-4
CATSLTAYNEQYF	TRBJ2-7	TRBV24-1
CSGKGRDRAYGYTF	TRBJ1-2	TRBV20-1
CASTPDGYNEKLFF	TRBJ1-4	TRBV7-9
CASSLRSNEQFF	TRBJ2-1	TRBV12-3/TRBV12-4
CASTRTSGDGTQYF	TRBJ2-5	TRBV7-9
CASSGGAQGNNEQFF	TRBJ2-1	TRBV6-1
CSVDGYYGYTF	TRBJ1-2	TRBV29-1
CASSYSITTQETQYF	TRBJ2-5	TRBV6-2/TRBV6-3
CASSQDRLGRYEQYF	TRBJ2-7	TRBV4-3
CSASPGTGNTEAFF	TRBJ1-1	TRBV29-1
CSAVAGRGHEQYF	TRBJ2-7	TRBV20-1
CASSLTGEWNEQFF	TRBJ2-1	TRBV12-3/TRBV12-4
CASSNEGTITDTQYF	TRBJ2-3	TRBV2
CASSHAGQGYNEQFF	TRBJ2-1	TRBV4-1
CASSLVGTGVLEQYF	TRBJ2-7	TRBV5-6
CASSVDLSGANVLTF	TRBJ2-6	TRBV19
CASSLFDGETQYF	.	TRBV5-1
CASSLIAGRLSYEQYF	TRBJ2-7	TRBV7-2
CASSIGASGSTDTQYF	TRBJ2-3	TRBV7-2
CASSVNGEGYNEQFF	TRBJ2-1	TRBV9
CASRGPGQVSGYTF	TRBJ1-2	TRBV28
CASSPPQVRAQYF	TRBJ2-3	TRBV18
CASSPAGERQPQHF	TRBJ1-5	TRBV7-9
CASSLSQGPDTQYF	TRBJ2-3	TRBV28
CASRRGGAFNEQFF	TRBJ2-1	TRBV28
CASSRGGQEDTQYF	TRBJ2-3	TRBV5-1
CASSILPAYEQYF	TRBJ2-7	TRBV12-3/TRBV12-4
CASGDREADGYTF	TRBJ1-2	TRBV6-2/TRBV6-3
CASSSAGAIQGTQYF	TRBJ2-5	TRBV6-2/TRBV6-3
CASSFLTVDQPQHF	TRBJ1-5	TRBV12-3/TRBV12-4
CAISGQGANTIYF	TRBJ1-3	TRBV10-3
CASTIRDRGTDTQYF	TRBJ2-3	TRBV11-2